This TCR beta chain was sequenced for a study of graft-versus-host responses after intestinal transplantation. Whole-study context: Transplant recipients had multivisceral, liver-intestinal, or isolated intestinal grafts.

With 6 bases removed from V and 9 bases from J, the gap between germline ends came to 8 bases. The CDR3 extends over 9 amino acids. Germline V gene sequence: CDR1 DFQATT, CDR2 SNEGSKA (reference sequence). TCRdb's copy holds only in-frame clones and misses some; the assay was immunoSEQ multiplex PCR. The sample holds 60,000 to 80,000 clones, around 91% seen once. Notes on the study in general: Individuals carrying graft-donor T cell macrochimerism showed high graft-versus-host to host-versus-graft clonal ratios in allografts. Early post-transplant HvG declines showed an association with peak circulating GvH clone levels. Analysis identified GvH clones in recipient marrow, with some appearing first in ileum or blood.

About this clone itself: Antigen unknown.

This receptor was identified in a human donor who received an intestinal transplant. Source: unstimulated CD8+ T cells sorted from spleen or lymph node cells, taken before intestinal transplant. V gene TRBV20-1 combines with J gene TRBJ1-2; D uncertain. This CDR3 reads CSAVNSYTF. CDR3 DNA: TGCAGTGCGGTGAACAGCTACACCTTC.